What follows are 31 T cell receptor beta chains derived from one specimen sequenced in a study of cytomegalovirus exposure and HLA in healthy donors. PCR primers comprised 60 Vbeta and 13 Jbeta primers. Data came from immunoSEQ multiplex PCR; TCRdb stores just in-frame clones and leaves some out. The sample comprises roughly 100,000 clones, about two thirds of which are singletons, and roughly 3% rests with the top ten. Specimen: PBMCs. The source is a female donor in good health and CMV-seronegative.

This clone rates as medium-sized. The rearrangement joins TRBV4-2 to TRBJ2-2; TRBD2 might be the D (7 bases). Germline-derived CDR1 and CDR2 are LGHNA and YNFKEQ. V was pared by 1 base and J by 2 bases, with 11 bases between. This CDR3 spans 16 amino acids. CDR3 amino acids: CASSQVRGQNTGELFF. CDR3 sequence (DNA): TGTGCCAGCAGCCAAGTGCGGGGGCAAAACACCGGGGAGCTGTTTTTT.

This clone has only one observation. The gene calls are TRBV2 and TRBJ2-1, with TRBD2 identical over 9 bases. Germline values: CDR1 SNHLY, CDR2 FYNNEI. The CDR3 has 13 residues. Trimming cost V 6 bases and J 8 bases; bases outside gene matches: 5. CDR3 in amino acids: CASRPGTSYEQFF. For the CDR3, the DNA is TGTGCCAGCAGACCCGGGACTAGCTATGAGCAGTTCTTC.

The CDR3 sequence is CASSLDGRGSYEQYF. The CDR3 DNA follows: TGCGCCAGCAGCTTGGACGGAAGGGGCTCCTACGAGCAGTACTTC. The chain is built from TRBV5-1 and TRBJ2-7; TRBD1 might be the D (5 bases). This CDR3 has 15 amino acids. Trimming pared 0 bases from V and 0 bases from J, leaving 10 bases between. Germline V gives CDR1 SGHRS, CDR2 YFSETQ.

This clone was observed a few times. The chain recombines TRBV15 with TRBJ2-7; D call uncertain. The V and J ends lost 0 bases and 5 bases respectively, with 11 bases between them. CDR3 length: 14 amino acids. From germline, CDR1 is LNHNV and CDR2 YYDKDF (reference sequence). Here the CDR3 reads CATSREGPGHEQYF. The CDR3 DNA follows: TGTGCCACCAGCAGAGAAGGCCCAGGCCACGAGCAGTACTTC.

This chain joins TRBV7-2 and TRBJ2-1; 7 bases are a match to TRBD2. Germline lookup yields CDR1 SGHTA and CDR2 FQGNSA. The CDR3 consists of 15 residues. V dropped 5 bases and J dropped 2; count of bases not matched to a gene: 6. This CDR3 is CASSPPGLPYNEQFF. The CDR3 DNA follows: TGTGCCAGCAGCCCCCCGGGACTACCCTACAATGAGCAGTTCTTC.

This clone was seen more than once but under ten times. The chain combines TRBV5-4 with TRBJ1-3, with 11 bases identical to TRBD1. The CDR3 length is 15 residues. Germline CDR1 reads SGHNT; CDR2 reads YYREEE (reference sequence). The ends lost 6 bases at V and 7 bases at J; junction bases unmatched: 9. CDR3 region: CASTEGQGARNTIYF. For the CDR3, the DNA is TGTGCCAGCACGGAAGGACAGGGGGCGCGGAACACCATATATTTT.

The chain carries TRBV7-9 and TRBJ2-1, with 7 nucleotides matching TRBD2. Germline V gene data show CDR1 as SEHNR and CDR2 as FQNEAQ (reference sequence). J was trimmed by 7 bases and V by 2 bases; bases with no gene match: 8. This CDR3 is built from 15 residues. Written as DNA, the CDR3 is TGTGCCAGCAGCTTATCGTTTGGGGGGGTAAATGAGCAGTTCTTC. Its protein is CASSLSFGGVNEQFF.

J is TRBJ2-1 and V is TRBV7-9; tentatively, D is TRBD1 (6 bases). This CDR3 has 13 amino acids. CDR1 and CDR2 from the germline V gene are SEHNR and FQNEAQ (reference sequence). Trimming pared 5 bases from V and 12 bases from J, leaving 17 bases between. CDR3: CASSPQGQKVQFF. CDR3 nucleotides: TGTGCCAGCAGCCCACAGGGTCAGAAAGTGCAGTTCTTC.

The V call is TRBV19, the J call TRBJ2-3, with 13 bases that match TRBD2. The germline V gene has CDR1 LNHDA and CDR2 SQIVND (reference sequence). With 6 bases clipped from V and 4 bases from J, the junction kept 1 base outside the gene matches. CDR3 size: 14 residues. Written as DNA, the CDR3 is TGTGCCAGTAGACTAGCGGGAGGGGCAGATACGCAGTATTTT. Protein sequence: CASRLAGGADTQYF.

V is TRBV25-1 and J is TRBJ2-1, with 8 bases fitting TRBD2. J gave up 10 bases and V 2 bases, and 7 bases lay outside the gene matches. Germline-derived CDR1 and CDR2 are MGHDK and SYGVNS. The CDR3 runs 14 residues. CDR3 sequence reads: CASSEGTSFLEQFF. In DNA form, the CDR3 reads TGTGCCAGCAGTGAAGGGACTAGTTTCCTCGAGCAGTTCTTC.

This clone showed up just a few times. The genes are TRBV11-3 and TRBJ2-7; 7 bases are a match to TRBD2. Trimming took 5 bases from V and 2 from J; bases not matched to a gene: 6. Germline CDR1 SGHNT, CDR2 YENEEA. The CDR3 covers 14 residues. Written as DNA, the CDR3 is TGTGCCAGCAGCAGCGGGGCGGCCGCCTACGAGCAGTACTTC. Its protein product is CASSSGAAAYEQYF.

The J gene is TRBJ2-7, the V gene TRBV5-1; 9 positions match TRBD1. Germline CDR1 reads SGHRS; CDR2 reads YFSETQ. With V trimmed by 0 bases and J by 3 bases, 1 base remained unmatched. The CDR3 covers 14 residues. CDR3 bases: TGCGCCAGCAGCTTGGGGGGACAGGGCTACGAGCAGTACTTC. This sequence encodes CASSLGGQGYEQYF. Based on the CDR3 plus reference TRBV5-1 and TRBJ2-7, the full variable domain is KAGVTQTPRYLIKTRGQQVTLSCSPISGHRSVSWYQQTPGQGLQFLFEYFSETQRNKGNFPGRFSGRQFSNSRSEMNVSTLELGDSALYLCASSLGGQGYEQYFGPGTRLTVT.

This sequence joins TRBV5-1 and TRBJ2-5, with 8 positions matching TRBD2. The CDR3 totals 15 residues. The germline gives CDR1 SGHRS, CDR2 YFSETQ. J lost 0 bases, V lost 4 bases, and 5 bases had no gene match. CDR3 sequence reads: CASSLQLADQETQYF. The CDR3 bases are TGCGCCAGCAGCCTACAACTAGCGGACCAAGAGACCCAGTACTTC.

This clone came up a few times. V is TRBV29-1 and J is TRBJ2-7; D may be TRBD2 (7 bases). CDR3 length: 13 residues. The germline CDR1 and CDR2 sequences are SQVTM and ANQGSEA. The CDR3 region is CSAGGGSSYEQYF. The CDR3 region has the DNA TGCAGTGCCGGGGGCGGGAGCTCCTACGAGCAGTACTTC.

The genes are TRBV7-8 and TRBJ2-7; D is unresolved. This CDR3 has 11 residues. V was cut by 1 base and J by 6 bases, with 4 bases left in between. Germline CDR1 and CDR2: SGHVS and FQNEAQ. The CDR3 reads CASSLGLEQYF. The CDR3 DNA is TGTGCCAGCAGCTTAGGGCTCGAGCAGTACTTC.

This clone was observed a handful of times. The CDR3 is CARRGRAGGPSNEQFF. Here the CDR3 DNA reads TGTGCCCGAAGGGGTCGAGCGGGAGGGCCGTCCAATGAGCAGTTCTTC. This chain uses TRBV2 with TRBJ2-1; 10 bases map to TRBD2. Germline CDR1 and CDR2: SNHLY and FYNNEI. V trimming: 11 bases; J trimming: 6 bases; junction bases outside the gene matches: 16. This CDR3 comprises 16 residues.

The chain joins TRBV11-2 to TRBJ2-7; D gene uncertain. V was trimmed by 3 bases and J by 6 bases, leaving 6 bases between them. There are 11 residues in the CDR3. In germline, CDR1 is SGHAT, CDR2 FQNNGV. This CDR3 is CASSFGSEQYF. CDR3 DNA: TGTGCCAGCAGCTTTGGCAGCGAGCAGTACTTC. The full variable domain, completed using reference TRBV11-2 and TRBJ2-7, is EAGVAQSPRYKIIEKRQSVAFWCNPISGHATLYWYQQILGQGPKLLIQFQNNGVVDDSQLPKDRFSAERLKGVDSTLKIQPAKLEDSAVYLCASSFGSEQYFGPGTRLTVT.

V is TRBV5-1 and J is TRBJ2-7; 7 bases line up with TRBD2. Germline V gives CDR1 SGHRS, CDR2 YFSETQ. J lost 5 bases, V lost 4 bases, and 9 bases had no gene match. The CDR3 sequence is 14 residues long. The DNA for the CDR3 is TGCGCCAGCAGCAAAGACACGGGGGGTAACGAGCAGTACTTC. It yields the protein CASSKDTGGNEQYF.

CDR3 coding DNA: TGCGCCAGCAGCCTGGGGCTAGCGGACTACGAGCAGTACTTC. Its translation: CASSLGLADYEQYF. The chain carries TRBV5-1 and TRBJ2-7, with TRBD2 matching over 7 bases. The germline CDR1 and CDR2 sequences are SGHRS and YFSETQ. The CDR3 consists of 14 residues. J was trimmed by 3 bases and V by 4 bases; bases with no gene match: 7. Variable domain in full (rest from reference TRBV5-1 and TRBJ2-7): KAGVTQTPRYLIKTRGQQVTLSCSPISGHRSVSWYQQTPGQGLQFLFEYFSETQRNKGNFPGRFSGRQFSNSRSEMNVSTLELGDSALYLCASSLGLADYEQYFGPGTRLTVT.

This chain connects TRBV27 to TRBJ2-3; maybe TRBD2 (6 bases). Trimming took off 5 bases at V and 2 bases at J, with 17 bases between the two ends. Germline CDR1 is MNHEY and CDR2 is SMNVEV (reference sequence). CDR3 length equals 16 residues. The CDR3: CASSRWRERYTDTQYF. The CDR3 DNA sequence: TGTGCCAGCAGTCGATGGAGGGAACGATACACAGATACGCAGTATTTT.

The rearrangement uses TRBV5-1 and TRBJ1-1; 7 bases are shared with TRBD1. Germline-derived CDR1 and CDR2 are SGHRS and YFSETQ. This CDR3 is built from 15 residues. V lost 2 bases, J lost 5 bases, and 9 bases stayed unmatched. Written as DNA, the CDR3 is TGCGCCAGCAGCTTCACAGGGGCCCCAGGGACTGAAGCTTTCTTT. Its protein product is CASSFTGAPGTEAFF.

The J gene is TRBJ2-1, the V gene TRBV5-1, with TRBD2 as a possible D gene (6 bases). Trimming left V 0 bases short and J 5 bases short, with 15 bases between. This CDR3 spans 16 amino acids. Germline V lookup: CDR1 SGHRS, CDR2 YFSETQ. The CDR3 nucleotides read TGCGCCAGCAGCTTGGCCCTTTTAGCGGCGGACAATGAGCAGTTCTTC. Translation: CASSLALLAADNEQFF.

This rearrangement joins TRBV25-1 to TRBJ2-3, with 7 nucleotides matching TRBD1. The CDR3 has 16 amino acids. V dropped 1 base and J dropped 8; count of bases not matched to a gene: 12. Germline V gene sequence: CDR1 MGHDK, CDR2 SYGVNS. The DNA for the CDR3 is TGTGCCAGCAGTGAATGGGGACAGACCACCTCTGGTACGCAGTATTTT. Translating gives CASSEWGQTTSGTQYF. Full variable domain (missing parts from reference TRBV25-1 and TRBJ2-3): EADIYQTPRYLVIGTGKKITLECSQTMGHDKMYWYQQDPGMELHLIHYSYGVNSTEKGDLSSESTVSRIRTEHFPLTLESARPSHTSQYLCASSEWGQTTSGTQYFGPGTRLTVL.

The chain joins TRBV5-1 to TRBJ2-1; possibly TRBD2 for D (6 bases). This CDR3 contains 16 residues. Germline V gene sequence: CDR1 SGHRS, CDR2 YFSETQ. The germline V and J ends were trimmed by 4 bases and 4 bases, with 18 bases remaining between them. CDR3 amino acids: CASSRGGSGEYNEQFF. In nucleotides, the CDR3 is TGCGCCAGCAGCCGTGGAGGGTCTGGGGAATACAATGAGCAGTTCTTC. Variable domain in full (rest from reference TRBV5-1 and TRBJ2-1): KAGVTQTPRYLIKTRGQQVTLSCSPISGHRSVSWYQQTPGQGLQFLFEYFSETQRNKGNFPGRFSGRQFSNSRSEMNVSTLELGDSALYLCASSRGGSGEYNEQFFGPGTRLTVL.

This chain uses TRBV5-8 with TRBJ2-3, with 9 bases that match TRBD1. V dropped 2 bases and J dropped 2; count of bases not matched to a gene: 6. This CDR3 region has 16 residues. Germline-derived CDR1 and CDR2 are SGHTS and YDEGEE. The CDR3 sequence: CASSFVRDRDTDTQYF. The CDR3 coding sequence is TGTGCCAGCAGCTTCGTCCGGGACAGGGACACAGATACGCAGTATTTT.

The chain has TRBV7-3 and TRBJ2-3; the D is unclear. Germline V gene sequence: CDR1 SGHTA, CDR2 FQGTGA. The CDR3 length is 15 residues. V lost 0 bases and J 3 bases, leaving 10 bases between the germline ends. CDR3 coding DNA: TGTGCCAGCAGCTTAACTGCGGTGGTGACAGATACGCAGTATTTT. Translation gives CASSLTAVVTDTQYF.

The genes are TRBV14 and TRBJ2-7; 8 bases agree with TRBD1. CDR1 and CDR2 from the germline V gene are SGHDN and FVKESK. The CDR3 has 15 amino acids. Trimming removed 4 bases from V and 3 bases from J; junction bases left unmatched: 8. This CDR3 reads CASSLFRTGNYEQYF. In DNA form, the CDR3 reads TGTGCCAGCAGCCTCTTTAGGACAGGGAACTACGAGCAGTACTTC.

The chain couples TRBV5-1 to TRBJ1-1, with a weak D call TRBD1 (5 bases). The CDR3 spans 18 residues. V lost 4 bases and J 0 bases, leaving 22 bases between the germline ends. Germline V CDR1 and CDR2: SGHRS, YFSETQ. Here the CDR3 reads CASSRTLAAGTLNTEAFF. In DNA form, the CDR3 reads TGCGCCAGCAGCCGCACCCTGGCCGCCGGGACTCTGAACACTGAAGCTTTCTTT.

The chain recombines TRBV2 with TRBJ2-5; 12 bases fit TRBD2. Germline loops: CDR1 SNHLY, CDR2 FYNNEI. This CDR3 contains 15 residues. Losses at the gene ends were 6 bases for V and 5 bases for J; bases not matched to a gene: 7. CDR3 in DNA: TGTGCCAGCAGGAGGACTAGCGGGATGGGGGAGACCCAGTACTTC. This sequence encodes CASRRTSGMGETQYF.

Comment on this clone: Other DNA sequences in this sample translate to the same CDR3. The chain uses TRBV6-4 and TRBJ1-1, with TRBD1 matching 7 bases. This CDR3 is 14 amino acids long. The V gene end was trimmed by 3 bases and the J gene end by 11 bases; junction bases not matched to a gene: 12. Per germline, CDR1 MRHNA and CDR2 SNTAGT. The CDR3 DNA reads as TGTGCCAGCAGTGAAGGGGGACCAGGGACAGAGGCTTTCTTT. It yields the protein CASSEGGPGTEAFF.

V and J are TRBV7-9 and TRBJ2-4, with 11 nucleotides matching TRBD2. The germline V gene encodes CDR1 SEHNR and CDR2 FQNEAQ (reference sequence). This CDR3 comprises 16 residues. V dropped 5 bases and J dropped 5; count of bases not matched to a gene: 8. This CDR3 is CASSPRPGLAENIQYF. CDR3 in DNA: TGTGCCAGCAGCCCCCGCCCGGGACTAGCGGAAAACATTCAGTACTTC.